This is a list of T cell receptor beta chains from one sample in a study of blood T cell repertoires in COVID-19. Repertoires were generated with immunoSEQ multiplex PCR, while TCRdb's copy carries only in-frame clones and drops some. The table records fewer than 450,000 clones, about 93% of them present only once. The sequenced sample consisted of peripheral blood. These receptors all come from a woman aged 18-30 years who had recovered from COVID-19. Each CDR3 is given without its conserved first and last residue. Size values are once, few and many counts, or a class for expanded clones, and some rows have none.

v_call,clone_size,j_call,cdr3_aa
TRBV6-5,NA,TRBJ1-2,ASSPPSDRVYGYT
TRBV19,NA,TRBJ2-1,ASQNAGTSGYNEQF
TRBV27,NA,TRBJ2-1,ASSRRSGTSGTSYNEQF
TRBV2,NA,TRBJ1-6,ASRGETGLNSPLH
TRBV30,NA,TRBJ1-5,AWSGQGHQPQH
TRBV3-1/TRBV3-2,NA,TRBJ2-5,ASSPPGPLGGETQY
TRBV6-2/TRBV6-3,NA,TRBJ2-2,ASSFGTSGSPNTGELF
TRBV9,NA,TRBJ2-1,ASSLTSGLYNEQF
TRBV5-8,NA,TRBJ1-2,ASSSPPGQLYT
TRBV19,NA,TRBJ1-5,ASSILQGAYQPQH
TRBV3-1/TRBV3-2,NA,TRBJ2-3,ASSQGLAGGPLTDTQY
TRBV18,NA,TRBJ2-1,ASSPLFPSGPSYNEQF
TRBV25-1,NA,TRBJ1-2,ASSKPQGHYGYT
TRBV3-1/TRBV3-2,NA,TRBJ1-1,ASSQDPRVNTEAF
TRBV19,NA,TRBJ1-1,ASTPSDLNTEAF
TRBV11-3,NA,TRBJ1-3,ASSLDGNSGNTIY
TRBV4-1,NA,TRBJ1-5,ASSQGADQPQH
TRBV11-2,once,TRBJ1-1,ASTWDRVNTEAF
TRBV5-1,NA,TRBJ2-2,ASSLAQTTNTGELF
TRBV4-3,once,TRBJ2-3,ASSRRTSGTDTQY
TRBV18,NA,TRBJ1-1,ASSPQGENTEAF
TRBV11-3,NA,TRBJ2-5,ASSSRPRGVGETQY
TRBV11-3,NA,TRBJ1-2,ASSLGAGYYGYT
TRBV18,NA,TRBJ2-3,ASSPRSQGRLVDTQY
TRBV7-9,NA,TRBJ2-3,ASSLLAGTTDTQY
TRBV5-5,NA,TRBJ1-1,ASSLEGYTSTEAF
TRBV11-2,NA,TRBJ1-6,ASSFSVESPLH
TRBV10-3,once,TRBJ1-2,AISDSRGNYGYT
TRBV18,NA,TRBJ2-1,ASSPPKAGAYNEQF
TRBV19,NA,TRBJ2-1,ASSTLQGSANYNEQF
TRBV9,NA,TRBJ1-3,ASSAPRGAREVSGNTIY
TRBV7-2,NA,TRBJ2-4,ASSPDRGVAKNIQY
TRBV7-2,NA,TRBJ1-3,ASSHDRGRENTIY
TRBV7-2,NA,TRBJ2-3,ASSLGQGVDTQY
TRBV4-3,NA,TRBJ1-1,ASSQALTPNTEAF
TRBV5-1,NA,TRBJ2-2,ASSLTGGRDTGELF
TRBV11-3,NA,TRBJ2-3,ASSFGGGSTDTQY
TRBV24-1,NA,TRBJ2-2,ATSVGDSNTGELF
TRBV27,once,TRBJ1-5,ASSSRQYSNQPQH
TRBV7-2,NA,TRBJ2-2,ASSVGLTNTGELF
TRBV6-7,NA,TRBJ2-1,ASYLAGVAEQF
TRBV2,NA,TRBJ2-1,ASSERLGNEQF
TRBV6-2/TRBV6-3,NA,TRBJ1-1,ASSYSRADRNTEAF
TRBV19,NA,TRBJ2-1,ASSRTSGGNEQF